This TCR beta chain was obtained from a study of cytomegalovirus exposure and HLA in healthy donors. The study's findings and limits: Compared with the approximately 700-donor mean, an Asian-associated ancestry cluster reportedly had fewer N-insertions, according to a later analysis.

V was clipped by 4 bases and J by 6 bases; unmatched bases: 7. Germline-derived CDR1 and CDR2 are LGHNA and YSLEER. The CDR3 has 15 amino acids. PCR amplification relied on 60 Vbeta primers (plus 13 Jbeta primers). Profiling relied on immunoSEQ multiplex PCR, and the TCRdb table lists in-frame clones only, not all of them. The table lists some 110,000 clones, over 65% of them singletons. About this clone itself: What it recognizes is unknown.

This receptor was identified in a woman in her forties or fifties in good health and CMV-seropositive. The V and J genes are TRBV4-3 and TRBJ1-5; 9 bases are shared with TRBD1. The specimen was PBMCs. The CDR3 sequence is CASSPRTGVGQPQHF. CDR3 nucleotides: TGCGCCAGCAGCCCTCGGACAGGGGTGGGTCAGCCCCAGCATTTT.